This TCR beta chain was profiled in a study of regulatory T cells in long-lasting Graves disease. The study's findings and limits: Investigators studied peripheral blood only, not thyroid tissue. The study found TRBV28, TRBJ1-2 and TRBJ2-5 favored in persistent disease. It is possible that accuracy was reduced by the small size of the sample.

This clonotype was found many times. Its antigen is unidentified. In building TCR beta libraries, iRepertoire HTBI primers were used together with Arm-PCR of CDR3 regions. MiXCR, run by TCRdb on the multiplex PCR reads, gives a single entry per CDR3 protein. The data show 310,000 or so distinct CDR3 sequences, 15% to 20% seen once. Trimming cost V 8 bases and J 2 bases, with 13 bases left between them. This CDR3 is built from 13 residues. CDR1 and CDR2 from the germline V gene are MNHEY and SVGEGT. The time point is: persistent/refractory GD, antithyroid drugs over 5 years with positive TRAb. PBMC-extracted RNA yielded the TCR library. Peripheral blood, 7.5 to 9 milliliters of it, was drawn into EDTA tubes.

The clonotype originates from a female donor with Graves disease. The sample consisted of peripheral blood mononuclear cells (PBMCs), taken when the disease was refractory, from a patient treated with antithyroid drugs. This chain connects TRBV6-2 or TRBV6-3 to TRBJ2-7, with D tentatively TRBD2 (5 bases). The CDR3 spells CASWRPGTYEQYF. CDR3 sequence (DNA): TGTGCCAGCTGGCGACCGGGGACCTACGAGCAGTACTTC.